This is a list of T cell receptor beta chains from one sample in a study of blood T cell repertoires in COVID-19. Measured with immunoSEQ multiplex PCR; TCRdb has only the in-frame clones, and not every one. The table shows over 150,000 clones, with 60% to 85% occurring only once. The sequenced sample consisted of peripheral blood. These receptor sequences come from a man aged 60-69 years with acute or convalescent COVID-19. CDR3s include the opening cysteine and the closing phenylalanine or tryptophan. Each record gives: J gene, V gene, clone size, D gene, CDR3 DNA, CDR3 protein. A D gene is named only where the DNA matches it firmly. For some rows the clone size is stated as once, few or many, or as a class when expanded; others skip it.

J gene: TRBJ2-7; V gene: TRBV5-1; clone size: -; D gene: -; CDR3 DNA: TGCGCCAGCAGCCAACCACCCCACGGGGGTCCCTACGAGCAGTACTTC; CDR3 protein: CASSQPPHGGPYEQYF
J gene: TRBJ1-1; V gene: TRBV5-5; clone size: -; D gene: -; CDR3 DNA: TGTGCCAGCAGCTTTCGCACTGAAGCTTTCTTT; CDR3 protein: CASSFRTEAFF
J gene: TRBJ1-2; V gene: TRBV30; clone size: -; D gene: -; CDR3 DNA: TGTGCCTGGAACTCCTGGGACACCTATGGCTACACCTTC; CDR3 protein: CAWNSWDTYGYTF
J gene: TRBJ2-7; V gene: TRBV30; clone size: few; D gene: -; CDR3 DNA: TGTGCCTGGAGTTCAGGGGACCCCTACGAGCAGTACTTC; CDR3 protein: CAWSSGDPYEQYF
J gene: TRBJ2-1; V gene: TRBV19; clone size: -; D gene: TRBD2; CDR3 DNA: TGTGCCAGTAGTATAACAGCGGGAGTCTCCTACAATGAGCAGTTCTTC; CDR3 protein: CASSITAGVSYNEQFF
J gene: TRBJ2-7; V gene: TRBV6-2/TRBV6-3; clone size: -; D gene: TRBD1; CDR3 DNA: TGTGCCAGCAGCGTCATGACAGGGGCCTACGAGCAGTACTTC; CDR3 protein: CASSVMTGAYEQYF
J gene: TRBJ1-5; V gene: TRBV5-5; clone size: -; D gene: -; CDR3 DNA: TGTGCCAGCAGCCTCGGGTCGGGAGGAAATCAGCCCCAGCATTTT; CDR3 protein: CASSLGSGGNQPQHF
J gene: TRBJ2-2; V gene: TRBV6-2/TRBV6-3; clone size: -; D gene: TRBD2; CDR3 DNA: TGTGCCAGCAGTTACCCGGGGACTAGCGGGGGGCCGGTAAACACCGGGGAGCTGTTTTTT; CDR3 protein: CASSYPGTSGGPVNTGELFF
J gene: TRBJ1-2; V gene: TRBV11-2; clone size: -; D gene: -; CDR3 DNA: TGTGCCAGCAGCTTAGTTGGTCAGCCGGGCTATGGCTACACCTTC; CDR3 protein: CASSLVGQPGYGYTF
J gene: TRBJ2-7; V gene: TRBV19; clone size: -; D gene: TRBD1; CDR3 DNA: TGTGCCAGTAGTATGGTGACAGGGGGCTACGAGCAGTACTTC; CDR3 protein: CASSMVTGGYEQYF
J gene: TRBJ1-5; V gene: TRBV18; clone size: -; D gene: -; CDR3 DNA: TGTGCCAGCTCACCGACAGAGAATAATCAGCCCCAGCATTTT; CDR3 protein: CASSPTENNQPQHF
J gene: TRBJ1-2; V gene: TRBV27; clone size: -; D gene: -; CDR3 DNA: TGTGCCAGCAGTTCAGGGTTGAACTATGGCTACACCTTC; CDR3 protein: CASSSGLNYGYTF
J gene: TRBJ2-3; V gene: TRBV18; clone size: -; D gene: TRBD2; CDR3 DNA: TGTGCCAGCTCACCACCCCAGCGGGGGGGCGTCAATACGCAGTATTTT; CDR3 protein: CASSPPQRGGVNTQYF
J gene: TRBJ2-3; V gene: TRBV6-5; clone size: -; D gene: -; CDR3 DNA: TGTGCCAGCAGTTATCGGAACAGGGCCACAGATACGCAGTATTTT; CDR3 protein: CASSYRNRATDTQYF
J gene: TRBJ2-1; V gene: TRBV5-6; clone size: -; D gene: TRBD2; CDR3 DNA: TGTGCCAGCAGCAGCGGGGGGAGCTCCTACAATGAGCAGTTCTTC; CDR3 protein: CASSSGGSSYNEQFF
J gene: TRBJ1-2; V gene: TRBV5-4; clone size: -; D gene: -; CDR3 DNA: TGTGCCAGCAGTCCGGACAATAACTATGGCTACACCTTC; CDR3 protein: CASSPDNNYGYTF
J gene: TRBJ1-4; V gene: TRBV18; clone size: few; D gene: -; CDR3 DNA: TGTGCCAGCTCCGCACAGGGAACTTTTGAAAAACTGTTTTTT; CDR3 protein: CASSAQGTFEKLFF
J gene: TRBJ2-7; V gene: TRBV6-1; clone size: -; D gene: -; CDR3 DNA: TGTGCCAGCAGTGAAGCTTTAGGGGATACCTACGAGCAGTACTTC; CDR3 protein: CASSEALGDTYEQYF
J gene: TRBJ1-1; V gene: TRBV19; clone size: -; D gene: -; CDR3 DNA: TGTGCCAGTAGTCATAGGGGGGGTGGCACTGAAGCTTTCTTT; CDR3 protein: CASSHRGGGTEAFF
J gene: TRBJ1-3; V gene: TRBV5-6; clone size: -; D gene: -; CDR3 DNA: TGTGCCAGCAGCTTGATCATAGATCCTGCTGGAAACACCATATATTTT; CDR3 protein: CASSLIIDPAGNTIYF
J gene: TRBJ2-5; V gene: TRBV4-3; clone size: -; D gene: -; CDR3 DNA: TGCGCCAGCAGCCAAGAGTTGGGCTTACAAGAGACCCAGTACTTC; CDR3 protein: CASSQELGLQETQYF
J gene: TRBJ1-1; V gene: TRBV19; clone size: -; D gene: -; CDR3 DNA: TGTGCCAGTATAGGTAGGGAGGGGGTCACTGAAGCTTTCTTT; CDR3 protein: CASIGREGVTEAFF
J gene: TRBJ2-2; V gene: TRBV11-2; clone size: once; D gene: -; CDR3 DNA: TGTGCCAGCAGCTTAGTGGAGGGACTTTCGAACACCGGGGAGCTGTTTTTT; CDR3 protein: CASSLVEGLSNTGELFF
J gene: TRBJ2-3; V gene: TRBV11-1; clone size: -; D gene: -; CDR3 DNA: TGTGCCAGCAGCTTAGTGGGGCGGGGAACAGATACGCAGTATTTT; CDR3 protein: CASSLVGRGTDTQYF
J gene: TRBJ2-3; V gene: TRBV29-1; clone size: -; D gene: -; CDR3 DNA: TGCAGCGTTGTAGGAGGCTTGGGCACAGATACGCAGTATTTT; CDR3 protein: CSVVGGLGTDTQYF
J gene: TRBJ2-7; V gene: TRBV6-5; clone size: -; D gene: TRBD1; CDR3 DNA: TGTGCCAGCAGGCAGACAGGGGCCTACGAGCAGTACTTC; CDR3 protein: CASRQTGAYEQYF
J gene: TRBJ2-7; V gene: TRBV5-1; clone size: -; D gene: TRBD1; CDR3 DNA: TGCGCCAGCAGCTTGGGGACAGGGCATTCTATTTATTCCTACGAGCAGTACTTC; CDR3 protein: CASSLGTGHSIYSYEQYF
J gene: TRBJ2-2; V gene: TRBV15; clone size: few; D gene: -; CDR3 DNA: TGTGCCACCAGCAGAGATAGGGGTGACAGCGCGAACACCGGGGAGCTGTTTTTT; CDR3 protein: CATSRDRGDSANTGELFF
J gene: TRBJ1-2; V gene: TRBV4-2; clone size: many; D gene: TRBD1; CDR3 DNA: TGTGCCAGCAGCCAAGATTTTAGGGGCAGGGGGCTCTATGGCTACACCTTC; CDR3 protein: CASSQDFRGRGLYGYTF
J gene: TRBJ2-1; V gene: TRBV4-3; clone size: -; D gene: TRBD2; CDR3 DNA: TGCGCCAGCAGCCAGAGCTTCAGCGGGGGTTACAATGAGCAGTTCTTC; CDR3 protein: CASSQSFSGGYNEQFF
J gene: TRBJ1-5; V gene: TRBV2; clone size: once; D gene: TRBD1; CDR3 DNA: TGTGCCAGCAGAAGGACAGGCTATAGCAATCAGCCCCAGCATTTT; CDR3 protein: CASRRTGYSNQPQHF
J gene: TRBJ2-5; V gene: TRBV3-1/TRBV3-2; clone size: -; D gene: -; CDR3 DNA: TGTGCCAGCAGCTCCTACAGGGAACAAGAGACCCAGTACTTC; CDR3 protein: CASSSYREQETQYF
J gene: TRBJ2-2; V gene: TRBV2; clone size: -; D gene: TRBD1; CDR3 DNA: TGTGCCAGCAGTGAAGCCGGGACAGGGAACACCGGGGAGCTGTTTTTT; CDR3 protein: CASSEAGTGNTGELFF
J gene: TRBJ2-1; V gene: TRBV6-2/TRBV6-3; clone size: -; D gene: -; CDR3 DNA: TGTGCCAGCAGTTACGGGGCGGCGGGCTCCTTAGGGGGTGAGCAGTTCTTC; CDR3 protein: CASSYGAAGSLGGEQFF
J gene: TRBJ1-2; V gene: TRBV30; clone size: once; D gene: TRBD1; CDR3 DNA: TGTGCCTGGAGTGTAGAGGGGGCTGGAGGCTACACCTTC; CDR3 protein: CAWSVEGAGGYTF
J gene: TRBJ1-3; V gene: TRBV7-2; clone size: -; D gene: TRBD1; CDR3 DNA: TGTGCCAGCAGCTTAGGACAGGGTTCTGGAAACACCATATATTTT; CDR3 protein: CASSLGQGSGNTIYF
J gene: TRBJ2-3; V gene: TRBV9; clone size: -; D gene: TRBD2; CDR3 DNA: TGTGCCAGCAGCGTAGGGTCGGCGGGGGGGCCAGATACGCAGTATTTT; CDR3 protein: CASSVGSAGGPDTQYF
J gene: TRBJ1-1; V gene: TRBV5-1; clone size: -; D gene: -; CDR3 DNA: TGCGCCAGCAGCCCACCTACCGGGGGGAACACTGAAGCTTTCTTT; CDR3 protein: CASSPPTGGNTEAFF
J gene: TRBJ2-7; V gene: TRBV5-4; clone size: -; D gene: TRBD1; CDR3 DNA: TGTGCCAGCAGCTTGGACCCGACAGGGGCTAAGTACTTC; CDR3 protein: CASSLDPTGAKYF
J gene: TRBJ2-3; V gene: TRBV19; clone size: -; D gene: -; CDR3 DNA: TGTGCCACCGGGGGACAGATTCGCACAGATACGCAGTATTTT; CDR3 protein: CATGGQIRTDTQYF
J gene: TRBJ2-7; V gene: TRBV30; clone size: -; D gene: -; CDR3 DNA: TGTGCCTGGAGTCCGGGCTACGAGCAGTACTTC; CDR3 protein: CAWSPGYEQYF
J gene: TRBJ1-6; V gene: TRBV11-1; clone size: -; D gene: -; CDR3 DNA: TGTGCCAGCAGCTTAGTTCGGAGAAATTCACCCCTCCACTTT; CDR3 protein: CASSLVRRNSPLHF
J gene: TRBJ2-6; V gene: TRBV5-1; clone size: -; D gene: -; CDR3 DNA: TGCGCCAGCAGGTTGACACCCGACAGGATGGGGTTGGCTGGGGCCAACGTCCTGACTTTC; CDR3 protein: CASRLTPDRMGLAGANVLTF
J gene: TRBJ2-7; V gene: TRBV13; clone size: -; D gene: -; CDR3 DNA: TGTGCCAGCAGCTCCACTGGAGGCCTCGAGCAGTACTTC; CDR3 protein: CASSSTGGLEQYF
J gene: TRBJ2-1; V gene: TRBV24-1; clone size: once; D gene: TRBD2; CDR3 DNA: TGTGCCACCAGTGATTTATTAGCGGGGGGGTACAATGAGCAGTTCTTC; CDR3 protein: CATSDLLAGGYNEQFF
J gene: TRBJ2-5; V gene: TRBV21-1; clone size: -; D gene: -; CDR3 DNA: TGTGCCAGCAGCAATCACGACAGGCCTCAAGAGACCCAGTACTTC; CDR3 protein: CASSNHDRPQETQYF
J gene: TRBJ1-3; V gene: TRBV7-9; clone size: -; D gene: -; CDR3 DNA: TGTGCCAGCAGCTTAAGTACAGGTCCGGTGAACACCATATATTTT; CDR3 protein: CASSLSTGPVNTIYF
J gene: TRBJ2-2; V gene: TRBV29-1; clone size: -; D gene: TRBD1; CDR3 DNA: TGCAGCGTTCGGACAGGGATGACCGGGGAGCTGTTTTTT; CDR3 protein: CSVRTGMTGELFF
J gene: TRBJ1-1; V gene: TRBV11-2; clone size: few; D gene: TRBD1; CDR3 DNA: TGTGCCAGCAGTATACTGGGGACAGGGATTTTCATGAACACTGAAGCTTTCTTT; CDR3 protein: CASSILGTGIFMNTEAFF
J gene: TRBJ1-6; V gene: TRBV11-2; clone size: -; D gene: -; CDR3 DNA: TGTGCCAGCAGCTTAGGCGCGCAGGGTAATTCACCCCTCCACTTT; CDR3 protein: CASSLGAQGNSPLHF
J gene: TRBJ1-1; V gene: TRBV6-5; clone size: -; D gene: TRBD1; CDR3 DNA: TGTGCCAGCAGTCGGGACAGGGGCACTGAAGCTTTCTTT; CDR3 protein: CASSRDRGTEAFF
J gene: TRBJ2-2; V gene: TRBV6-1; clone size: -; D gene: TRBD1; CDR3 DNA: TGTGCCAGCAGTGAAAACCAGGGGGTCGGCACCGGGGAGCTGTTTTTT; CDR3 protein: CASSENQGVGTGELFF
J gene: TRBJ2-2; V gene: TRBV6-5; clone size: -; D gene: -; CDR3 DNA: TGTGCCAGCAGTCCCGAGAGGGATAACACCGGGGAGCTGTTTTTT; CDR3 protein: CASSPERDNTGELFF
J gene: TRBJ1-1; V gene: TRBV3-1/TRBV3-2; clone size: once; D gene: TRBD1; CDR3 DNA: TGTGCCAGCAGCCGGACAGGGATGAACACTGAAGCTTTCTTT; CDR3 protein: CASSRTGMNTEAFF
J gene: TRBJ1-1; V gene: TRBV20-1; clone size: few; D gene: -; CDR3 DNA: TGCAGTGCTAGAGATCTGGCAGAAACTTTCTTT; CDR3 protein: CSARDLAETFF
J gene: TRBJ1-3; V gene: TRBV5-1; clone size: -; D gene: -; CDR3 DNA: TGCGCCAGCAGCTGGGCCGACAGGGGAAACACCATATATTTT; CDR3 protein: CASSWADRGNTIYF
J gene: TRBJ2-5; V gene: TRBV5-5; clone size: -; D gene: -; CDR3 DNA: TGTGCCAGCAGCTTGGGGCCTCAAGAGACCCAGTACTTC; CDR3 protein: CASSLGPQETQYF
J gene: TRBJ2-5; V gene: TRBV24-1; clone size: once; D gene: -; CDR3 DNA: TGTGCCACCAGTGATCCCGGACAGTGGGTAGAGACCCAGTACTTC; CDR3 protein: CATSDPGQWVETQYF
J gene: TRBJ1-1; V gene: TRBV11-2; clone size: -; D gene: -; CDR3 DNA: TGTGCCAGCAGCTTAAATAGACAGATCTTGAACACTGAAGCTTTCTTT; CDR3 protein: CASSLNRQILNTEAFF
J gene: TRBJ1-2; V gene: TRBV12-3/TRBV12-4; clone size: -; D gene: -; CDR3 DNA: TGTGCCAGCAGTTTAGCCGACTTCTATGGCTACACCTTC; CDR3 protein: CASSLADFYGYTF